This TCR beta chain was profiled in a study of early T cells in non-severe SARS-CoV-2 infection (dated by TCRdb to about 2021). Describing the broader study: TCR sequencing used bulk RNA from unsorted whole blood, so alpha and beta chains could not be paired.

A case-control design nested within a healthcare worker cohort in London, UK, was used, with weekly nasopharyngeal swab PCR tests and blood sampling performed. Healthcare workers were recruited between 23 and 31 March 2020, during the week of the UK lockdown, and were followed weekly for up to about 15 weeks. Libraries were constructed by 5' RACE. The instrument was a NextSeq 500. The TCR library protocol attached unique molecular identifiers to individual cDNA molecules to correct for sequencing error and PCR bias. TCR alpha and beta chains were both sequenced, and the abundances of alpha and beta sequences in each sample were closely correlated with each other. In the source study's methods: Decombinator V4 was used to annotate the V gene, J gene and CDR3 of the TCR sequences. Expanded TCRs were defined as changing significantly between any two time points under a Poisson model with p below 0.0001. TCR abundances were normalised to the total number of TCRs sequenced in each sample and reported as counts per million. TRAV1-2 paired with TRAJ12, TRAJ20 or TRAJ33 defined MAIT TCRs, while TRAV10 paired with TRAJ18 defined iNKT TCRs. VDJdb, accessed 1 November 2021, was searched for CMV, EBV and SARS-CoV-2 annotated TCRs, with TCRs annotated for multiple antigens excluded. TCRdb reanalyzed the raw reads on its own, using fastp at Q25 for trimming and MiXCR for clone calling, and kept in-frame beta chains. When rows share a CDR3 protein, they turn into one entry using the most common DNA and genes. The V and J calls reflect TCRdb's pipeline rather than the authors' work. The sample profile shows 120,000 or so distinct CDR3 sequences; around 12% of them were found once. In total, the top ten clones hold around 3.7% of the sample.

Only a few counts were recorded for this clonotype. The antigen this receptor binds is unknown. No clone much larger than this one lies a single base away; base qualities are absent. A distance of 12 bases separates the germline ends of V and J, which lose 10 bases and 5 bases respectively. As encoded in the germline V gene, CDR1 is MDHEN while CDR2 is SYDVKM. Its CDR3 holds 11 amino acids, cysteine through phenylalanine. The retained sequence is limited to the CDR3, 33 bases, with the frame set at the first base. Study-level results and caveats: VDJdb matching was skewed toward anti-spike CD8 responses and likely underestimated virus-specific expansions, missing private and CD4 specificities.

The TCR originated in an adult who was a healthcare worker with PCR-confirmed SARS-CoV-2 infection or an uninfected control (not recorded which). This material consisted of whole blood, taken at baseline. The rearranged chain carries TRBV28 and TRBJ2-7, with the D segment identity uncertain. CDR3 sequence: CATVYVDEQYF. The bases are TGTGCCACGGTCTATGTAGACGAGCAGTACTTC. Full variable domain (CDR3 extended with the reference TRBV28 and TRBJ2-7 proteins): DVKVTQSSRYLVKRTGEKVFLECVQDMDHENMFWYRQDPGLGLRLIYFSYDVKMKEKGDIPEGYSVSREKKERFSLILESASTNQTSMYLCATVYVDEQYFGPGTRLTVT.